A single sample is the source of the 8 T cell receptor beta chains below, sequenced in a study of T cell repertoires in cytomegalovirus infection. Their antigen targets remain unknown. In TCRdb, the reads were re-called with MiXCR into one record per CDR3 protein. The sample has around 110,000 distinct CDR3 sequences; about a tenth are singletons. The sequenced material came from PBMCs, sequenced either directly or after in vitro stimulation (not recorded which). Receptors were obtained from a human donor in good health (CMV status not recorded). Some clones in this sample may be carry-over from other donors' samples.

V usage is TRBV12-3 or TRBV12-4 and J usage is TRBJ2-1, with 8 bases matching TRBD2. The trim removed 7 bases at V and 0 bases at J, leaving 5 bases unmatched. The CDR3 totals 15 residues. The CDR3 DNA is TGTGCCAGCACTCTCAGCGGGAGCTCCTACAATGAGCAGTTCTTC. Its translation is CASTLSGSSYNEQFF.

This clonotype was picked up many times. The chain links TRBV12-3 or TRBV12-4 to TRBJ2-7; 7 bases align to TRBD2. The CDR3 consists of 15 residues. Germline trimming cut 3 bases from V and 4 bases from J; bases unmatched to any gene: 9. The DNA for the CDR3 is TGTGCCAGCAGTTTCGTGGGAGGGGAATTTTACGAGCAGTACTTC. Residues: CASSFVGGEFYEQYF.

This clonotype was observed a few times. The rearrangement uses TRBV5-6 and TRBJ2-7; TRBD2 matches at 7 bases. The germline CDR1 and CDR2 sequences are SGHDT and YYEEEE. Trimming took 1 base from V and 6 from J; bases not matched to a gene: 10. The CDR3 totals 15 residues. CDR3 sequence (DNA): TGTGCCAGCAGCTTGAGAGGGACTATCCCCTCCGAGCAGTACTTC. It specifies CASSLRGTIPSEQYF.

This clonotype was observed at least ten times. This sequence joins TRBV12-3 or TRBV12-4 and TRBJ2-1, with TRBD2 matching over 13 bases. J was trimmed by 4 bases and V by 6 bases; bases with no gene match: 9. This CDR3 has 17 amino acids. The CDR3 sequence: CASRKTWGLAGYNEQFF. The CDR3 region has the DNA TGTGCCAGCAGGAAAACTTGGGGACTAGCGGGGTACAATGAGCAGTTCTTC.

This clonotype appeared many times. This chain connects TRBV7-3 to TRBJ2-2; 8 bases map to TRBD2. This CDR3 has 15 residues. Germline CDR1 is SGHTA and CDR2 is FQGTGA. Unmatched junction bases numbered 7, after V lost 5 bases and J lost 5 bases. CDR3 sequence: CASSPSGSRTGELFF. DNA of the CDR3: TGTGCCAGCAGCCCCAGCGGGAGTCGTACCGGGGAGCTGTTTTTT.

The table lists this clonotype with a few counts. The V and J genes are TRBV6-1 and TRBJ2-7, with 9 bases aligning to TRBD2. The germline CDR1 and CDR2 sequences are MNHNS and SASEGT. V was clipped by 6 bases and J by 0 bases; unmatched bases: 6. CDR3 length equals 15 residues. CDR3 coding DNA: TGTGCCAGCAGCTCCGGGACTAGCTTCTCCTACGAGCAGTACGTC. Residues: CASSSGTSFSYEQYV.

A few counts support this clonotype. Compared with germline, one end of the junction differs, possibly owing to a read error. The chain joins TRBV4-1 to TRBJ2-3; tentative D call: TRBD2 (5 bases). CDR1 and CDR2 from the germline V gene are MGHRA and YSYEKL. The CDR3 extends over 16 amino acids. CDR3 loop: CASSQESDSTTDTQYF. DNA for the CDR3: TGTGCCAGCAGCCAAGAGTCGGACTCAACCACAGATACGCAGTATTTT.

The sample holds a few counts of this clonotype. V and J are TRBV12-3 or TRBV12-4 and TRBJ2-7; 7 bases line up with TRBD1. The CDR3 has 13 residues. V lost 3 bases to trimming and J lost 2 bases; unmatched junction nucleotides: 1. CDR3 sequence (DNA): TGTGCCAGCAGTTTTGGGACAGCCTACGAGCAGTACGTC. This codes for CASSFGTAYEQYV.